The 21 T cell receptor beta chains below were found in one sample sequenced in a study of T-cell reconstitution after alpha-beta-depleted transplantation in children. Library preparation (for TCRbeta) was performed with unique molecular identifiers. TCRdb reanalysed the PCR reads using MiXCR and keeps one entry per CDR3 protein. The data hold around 680,000 distinct CDR3 sequences, with 16% observed a single time. The starting material was PBMCs from the stem cell graft donor, obtained from the stem cell graft. Every receptor here comes from a human donor who donated a stem cell graft to a child with acute myeloid leukemia.

This clonotype has more than one count but fewer than ten. The chain employs TRBV7-8 and TRBJ1-1; 9 bases are shared with TRBD1. This CDR3 is 15 amino acids long. V lost 4 bases to trimming and J lost 1 base; unmatched junction nucleotides: 4. Germline lookup yields CDR1 SGHVS and CDR2 FQNEAQ. CDR3 residues: CASSSRTGENTEAFF. Written as DNA, the CDR3 is TGTGCCAGCAGCTCGCGGACAGGGGAGAACACTGAAGCTTTCTTT.

This clonotype showed up many times. The rearrangement joins TRBV27 to TRBJ1-6, with 9 nucleotides matching TRBD1. Germline V lookup: CDR1 MNHEY, CDR2 SMNVEV (reference sequence). The CDR3 is 18 residues long. With V trimmed by 7 bases and J by 0 bases, 10 bases remained unmatched. In nucleotides, the CDR3 is TGTGCCAGCACCTACAGGGGGCGTGGGTCCTCCTATAATTCACCCCTCCACTTT. Amino acids: CASTYRGRGSSYNSPLHF.

This clonotype came up many times. The chain couples TRBV12-3 or TRBV12-4 to TRBJ1-3; unclear D gene. The CDR3 is 13 amino acids. Trimming removed 7 bases from V and 6 bases from J, with 13 bases in between. The CDR3 spells CASNLPPLNTIYF. The CDR3 DNA is TGTGCCAGCAACCTCCCGCCCCTAAACACCATATATTTT.

The chain links TRBV5-1 to TRBJ2-5; no clear D. Trimming stripped 1 base from V and 0 bases from J, with 10 bases between. This CDR3 has 15 residues. Germline V gene lookup returns CDR1 SGHRS and CDR2 YFSETQ. The CDR3 reads CASSLLTHDQETQYF. In DNA form, the CDR3 reads TGCGCCAGCAGCTTGTTAACCCACGACCAAGAGACCCAGTACTTC. The full variable domain, with the rest looked up from reference TRBV5-1 and TRBJ2-5, is KAGVTQTPRYLIKTRGQQVTLSCSPISGHRSVSWYQQTPGQGLQFLFEYFSETQRNKGNFPGRFSGRQFSNSRSEMNVSTLELGDSALYLCASSLLTHDQETQYFGPGTRLLVL.

This rearrangement joins TRBV12-3 or TRBV12-4 to TRBJ1-5; no reliable D call. With 7 bases removed from V and 6 bases from J, the gap between germline ends came to 10 bases. The CDR3 sequence is 12 residues long. DNA of the CDR3: TGTGCCAGCAACCGGGAGGGTCAGCCCCAGCATTTT. This encodes CASNREGQPQHF.

This clonotype was seen many times. This chain uses TRBV7-8 with TRBJ2-7, with 10 nucleotides matching TRBD1. The CDR3 loop spans 14 amino acids. The germline V gene encodes CDR1 SGHVS and CDR2 FQNEAQ. With V trimmed by 5 bases and J by 3 bases, 4 bases remained unmatched. The CDR3 DNA is TGTGCCAGCAGCCACCGGGACAGGGGCTACGAGCAGTACTTC. It is translated as CASSHRDRGYEQYF.

This clonotype was recorded at least ten times. This chain uses TRBV6-1 with TRBJ1-2; tentative D call: TRBD1 (5 bases). CDR3 length: 14 residues. Trimming cost V 8 bases and J 4 bases, with 17 bases left between them. Germline V lookup: CDR1 MNHNS, CDR2 SASEGT. The CDR3 is CASCIEGTTYGYTF. CDR3 bases: TGTGCCAGCTGTATAGAGGGGACGACCTATGGCTACACCTTC.

V gene TRBV20-1 combines with J gene TRBJ2-3; 7 nucleotides line up with TRBD1. The V segment lost 0 bases and the J segment 2 bases; nucleotides outside the gene matches: 11. The germline V gene has CDR1 DFQATT and CDR2 SNEGSKA (reference sequence). This CDR3 has 17 residues. The CDR3 region is CSARESWWGQPTDTQYF. CDR3 DNA sequence: TGCAGTGCTAGAGAGAGTTGGTGGGGACAGCCCACAGATACGCAGTATTTT.

This sequence joins TRBV7-2 and TRBJ2-5; 13 nucleotides line up with TRBD2. CDR1 is SGHTA, CDR2 FQGNSA, per germline. This CDR3 is built from 14 residues. V trimming: 5 bases; J trimming: 11 bases; junction bases outside the gene matches: 8. The CDR3 here is CASSPTSGGPGQYF. The CDR3 DNA reads TGTGCCAGCAGCCCGACTAGCGGGGGGCCCGGGCAGTACTTC.

This clonotype was recorded at least ten times. The rearrangement joins TRBV7-2 to TRBJ2-3; D gene uncertain. V shed 2 bases and J shed 4 bases, with 4 bases lying between them. Per germline, CDR1 SGHTA and CDR2 FQGNSA. CDR3 length equals 12 residues. The CDR3 DNA is TGTGCCAGCAGCTTACCGCCAGATACGCAGTATTTT. Encoded protein: CASSLPPDTQYF. The full variable domain, rest sourced from reference TRBV7-2 and TRBJ2-3, is GAGVSQSPSNKVTEKGKDVELRCDPISGHTALYWYRQSLGQGLEFLIYFQGNSAPDKSGLPSDRFSAERTGGSVSTLTIQRTQQEDSAVYLCASSLPPDTQYFGPGTRLTVL.

The V gene is TRBV7-2, the J gene TRBJ2-7; TRBD1 matches 7 bases. Germline V lookup: CDR1 SGHTA, CDR2 FQGNSA. With 5 bases clipped from V and 0 bases from J, the junction kept 10 bases outside the gene matches. This CDR3 contains 16 residues. CDR3 sequence (DNA): TGTGCCAGCAGCCCACCAGGGACAGAACACTCCTACGAGCAGTACTTC. Residues: CASSPPGTEHSYEQYF.

Many counts were recorded for this clonotype. The genes are TRBV20-1 and TRBJ2-2; D not resolved. Trimming took 1 base from V and 0 from J, leaving 9 bases between them. Germline assignment: CDR1 DFQATT and CDR2 SNEGSKA (reference sequence). The CDR3 extends over 15 amino acids. Here the CDR3 reads CSARGLSANTGELFF. CDR3 bases: TGCAGTGCTAGAGGACTCTCCGCGAACACCGGGGAGCTGTTTTTT.

This clonotype has more than one count but fewer than ten. The chain joins TRBV15 to TRBJ1-3; no reliable D call. CDR3 length equals 14 residues. V was cut by 0 bases and J by 3 bases, with 6 bases left in between. In germline, CDR1 is LNHNV, CDR2 YYDKDF (reference sequence). CDR3 amino acids: CATSRDNGGNTIYF. The CDR3 DNA sequence: TGTGCCACCAGCAGAGATAACGGTGGAAACACCATATATTTT.

This clonotype turned up a few times. The rearrangement joins TRBV12-3 or TRBV12-4 to TRBJ2-1; the match to TRBD2 covers 7 bases. After removal of 8 bases from V and 7 bases from J, the junction contained 8 bases not matched to a gene. The CDR3 sequence is 13 residues long. CDR3 region: CASAPGGRNEQFF. DNA for the CDR3: TGTGCCAGCGCGCCGGGGGGACGAAATGAGCAGTTCTTC.

The CDR3: CASSLFSSGGHEQFF. The CDR3 bases are TGTGCCAGCAGCTTATTTTCTAGCGGGGGCCATGAGCAGTTCTTC. This chain links TRBV7-3 with TRBJ2-1, with 10 bases fitting TRBD2. The CDR3 consists of 15 residues. Germline CDR1 and CDR2: SGHTA and FQGTGA. Losses at the gene ends were 2 bases for V and 8 bases for J; bases not matched to a gene: 6.

V usage is TRBV11-1 and J usage is TRBJ2-2, with 10 nucleotides matching TRBD1. The CDR3 has 17 residues. Per the germline V gene, CDR1 is SGHAT and CDR2 is FQDESV (reference sequence). The V and J ends lost 3 bases and 3 bases, in that order; junction bases with no gene match: 7. The CDR3 region has the DNA TGTGCCAGCAGCTTTGGGCCCGGGACAGGGGACACCGGGGAGCTGTTTTTT. Its translation is CASSFGPGTGDTGELFF.

This clonotype was found many times. The chain combines TRBV12-3 or TRBV12-4 with TRBJ1-5; the D is unclear. V was clipped by 6 bases and J by 5 bases, with 11 bases between them. CDR3 length: 13 residues. The CDR3 DNA reads TGTGCCAGCAGCCCTTGGACGGATCAGCCCCAGCATTTT. Its translation: CASSPWTDQPQHF.

This clonotype turned up a few times. The chain uses TRBV28 and TRBJ2-7, with 7 bases identical to TRBD1. The CDR3 runs to 14 residues. Germline assignment: CDR1 MDHEN and CDR2 SYDVKM. The J segment lost 3 bases and the V segment lost 5 bases, leaving 7 bases of the junction unmatched. CDR3 protein: CASSHTGTDYEQYV. The CDR3 DNA reads TGTGCCAGCAGTCATACCGGGACAGACTACGAGCAGTACGTC.

This clonotype was detected many times. The V and J genes are TRBV20-1 and TRBJ1-4, with unresolved D. The CDR3 is 14 amino acids. Trimming took 2 bases from V and 0 from J, leaving 7 bases between them. Germline V gene sequence: CDR1 DFQATT, CDR2 SNEGSKA (reference sequence). Here the CDR3 reads CSARPQTTNEKLFF. CDR3 DNA sequence: TGCAGTGCTAGACCACAGACAACTAATGAAAAACTGTTTTTT.

This clonotype was counted only a few times. V usage is TRBV5-6 and J usage is TRBJ2-7, with 9 nucleotides matching TRBD1. Germline assignment: CDR1 SGHDT and CDR2 YYEEEE. V lost 2 bases to trimming and J lost 6 bases; unmatched junction nucleotides: 6. The CDR3 covers 14 residues. The CDR3 region has the DNA TGTGCCAGCAGCTTAGGACAGGGGACAGCCGAGCAGTACGTC. Its protein product is CASSLGQGTAEQYV.

The table lists this clonotype with a few counts. The chain recombines TRBV5-1 with TRBJ2-3; D might be TRBD2 (5 bases). The CDR3 totals 17 residues. The germline V gene encodes CDR1 SGHRS and CDR2 YFSETQ. Between the trimmed V and J ends, which lost 0 bases and 0 bases, there was a span of 14 bases. Written as DNA, the CDR3 is TGCGCCAGCAGCTTGGGCTGGACTGGTCCTAGCACAGATACGCAGTATTTT. Protein: CASSLGWTGPSTDTQYF.